Sequencing of this TCR beta chain was carried out in a study of T-cell reconstitution after alpha-beta-depleted transplantation in children. Study outcomes and limitations: Reportedly, alpha-beta T cells present about two months post-transplant originated from several hundred expanded clones of graft origin. The main origin of T-cell counts and diversity one year after transplant was newly produced T cells.

The library targeted TCRbeta and was prepared with unique molecular identifiers. TCRdb fed the PCR reads into MiXCR, producing one record per CDR3 protein. Here the sample spans 330,000 or so distinct CDR3 sequences, 9.5% to 13% being singletons. This clonotype was seen at least ten times. Its antigen is unidentified. The material sequenced was PBMCs, taken before TCRalphabeta/CD19-depleted stem cell transplant. The TCR sequence derives from a boy under two years old with acute myeloid leukemia, due to receive a stem cell transplant.

The CDR3: CSAKAPNTEAFF. CDR3 DNA sequence: TGCAGTGCTAAGGCACCGAACACTGAAGCTTTCTTT. J is TRBJ1-1 and V is TRBV20-1; no clear D gene. V lost 4 bases and J 1 base, leaving 7 bases between the germline ends. The CDR3 is 12 residues long. Germline assignment: CDR1 DFQATT and CDR2 SNEGSKA (reference sequence).